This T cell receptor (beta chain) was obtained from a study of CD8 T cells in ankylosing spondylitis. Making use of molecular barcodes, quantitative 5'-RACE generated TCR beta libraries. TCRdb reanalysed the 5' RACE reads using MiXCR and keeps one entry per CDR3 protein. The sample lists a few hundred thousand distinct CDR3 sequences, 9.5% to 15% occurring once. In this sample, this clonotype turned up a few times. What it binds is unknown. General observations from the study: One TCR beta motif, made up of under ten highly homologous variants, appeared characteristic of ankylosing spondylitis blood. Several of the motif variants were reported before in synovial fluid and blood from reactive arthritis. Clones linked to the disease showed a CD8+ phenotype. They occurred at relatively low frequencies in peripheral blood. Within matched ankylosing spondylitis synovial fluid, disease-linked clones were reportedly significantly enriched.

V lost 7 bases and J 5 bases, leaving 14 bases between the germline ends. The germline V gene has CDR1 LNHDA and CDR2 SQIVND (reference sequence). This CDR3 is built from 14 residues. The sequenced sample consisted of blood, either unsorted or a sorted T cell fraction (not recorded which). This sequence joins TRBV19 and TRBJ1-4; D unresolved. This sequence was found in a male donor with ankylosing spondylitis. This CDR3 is CASTQEGRNEKLFF. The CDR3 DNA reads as TGTGCCAGTACCCAGGAGGGAAGGAATGAAAAACTGTTTTTT.